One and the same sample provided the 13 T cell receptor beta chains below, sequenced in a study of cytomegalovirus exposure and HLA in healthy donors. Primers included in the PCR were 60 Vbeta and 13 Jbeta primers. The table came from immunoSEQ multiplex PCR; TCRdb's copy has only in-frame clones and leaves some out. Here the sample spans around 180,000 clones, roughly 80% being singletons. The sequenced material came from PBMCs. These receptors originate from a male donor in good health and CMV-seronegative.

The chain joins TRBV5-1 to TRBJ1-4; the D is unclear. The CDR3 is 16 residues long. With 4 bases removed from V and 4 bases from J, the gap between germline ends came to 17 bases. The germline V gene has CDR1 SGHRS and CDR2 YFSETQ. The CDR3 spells CASSPDAGAGNEKLFF. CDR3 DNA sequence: TGCGCCAGCAGCCCCGATGCAGGAGCGGGTAATGAAAAACTGTTTTTT. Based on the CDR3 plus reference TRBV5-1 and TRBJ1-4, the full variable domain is KAGVTQTPRYLIKTRGQQVTLSCSPISGHRSVSWYQQTPGQGLQFLFEYFSETQRNKGNFPGRFSGRQFSNSRSEMNVSTLELGDSALYLCASSPDAGAGNEKLFFGSGTQLSVL.

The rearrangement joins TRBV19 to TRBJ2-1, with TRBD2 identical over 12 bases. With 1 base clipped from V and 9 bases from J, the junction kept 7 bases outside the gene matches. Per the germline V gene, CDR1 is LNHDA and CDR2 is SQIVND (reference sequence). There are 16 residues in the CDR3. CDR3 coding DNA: TGTGCCAGTAGTATAGGACTAGCGGGAGTATCGGGTGAGCAGTTCTTC. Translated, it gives CASSIGLAGVSGEQFF.

CDR3 nucleotide sequence: TGCAGCGTACGGGTCTTAGGCAATGAGCAGTTCTTC. Translating it yields CSVRVLGNEQFF. The chain employs TRBV29-1 and TRBJ2-1, with D uncertain. The germline gives CDR1 SQVTM, CDR2 ANQGSEA. V was shortened by 6 bases and J by 6 bases, with 12 bases between the two germline ends. This CDR3 region has 12 residues.

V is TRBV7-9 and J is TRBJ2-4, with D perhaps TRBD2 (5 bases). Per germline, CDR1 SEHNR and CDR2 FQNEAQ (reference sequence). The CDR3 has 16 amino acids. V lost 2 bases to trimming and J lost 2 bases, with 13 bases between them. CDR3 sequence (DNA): TGTGCCAGCAGCTTATCTGAGGGTGTAACCAAAAACATTCAGTACTTC. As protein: CASSLSEGVTKNIQYF.

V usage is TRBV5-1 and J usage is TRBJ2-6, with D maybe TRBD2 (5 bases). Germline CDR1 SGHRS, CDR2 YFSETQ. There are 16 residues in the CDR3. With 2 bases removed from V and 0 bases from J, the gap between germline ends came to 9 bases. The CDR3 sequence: CASSLSGDSGANVLTF. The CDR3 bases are TGCGCCAGCAGCTTATCCGGGGACTCTGGGGCCAACGTCCTGACTTTC.

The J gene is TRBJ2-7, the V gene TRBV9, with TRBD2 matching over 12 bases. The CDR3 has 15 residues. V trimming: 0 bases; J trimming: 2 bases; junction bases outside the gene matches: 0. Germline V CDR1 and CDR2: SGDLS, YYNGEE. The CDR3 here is CASSVGTSGTYEQYF. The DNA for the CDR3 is TGTGCCAGCAGCGTAGGGACTAGCGGGACCTACGAGCAGTACTTC.

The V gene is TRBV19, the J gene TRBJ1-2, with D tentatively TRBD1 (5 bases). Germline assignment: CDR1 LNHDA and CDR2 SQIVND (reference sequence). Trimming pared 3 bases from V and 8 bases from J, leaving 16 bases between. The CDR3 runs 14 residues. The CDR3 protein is CASSMLVDTAGYTF. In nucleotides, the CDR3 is TGTGCCAGTAGTATGTTAGTGGACACCGCAGGCTACACCTTC.

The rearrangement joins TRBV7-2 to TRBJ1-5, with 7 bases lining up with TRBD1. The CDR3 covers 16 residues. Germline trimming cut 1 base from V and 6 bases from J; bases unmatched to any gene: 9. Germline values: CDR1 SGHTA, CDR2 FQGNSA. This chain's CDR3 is CASSLVAGQLVQPQHF. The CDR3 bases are TGTGCCAGCAGCTTAGTAGCGGGACAGTTGGTTCAGCCCCAGCATTTT.

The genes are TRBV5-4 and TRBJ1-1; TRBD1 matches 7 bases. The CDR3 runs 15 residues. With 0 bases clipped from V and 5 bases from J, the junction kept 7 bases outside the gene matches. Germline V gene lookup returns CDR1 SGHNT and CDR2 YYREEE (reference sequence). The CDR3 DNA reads TGTGCCAGCAGCTTGGGGAGGGGCAGGGGGACTGAAGCTTTCTTT. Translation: CASSLGRGRGTEAFF.

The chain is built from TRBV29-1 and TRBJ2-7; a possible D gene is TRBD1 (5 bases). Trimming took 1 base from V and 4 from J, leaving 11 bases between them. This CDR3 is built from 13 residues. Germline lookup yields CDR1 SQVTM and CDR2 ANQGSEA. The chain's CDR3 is CSVEGGREYEQYF. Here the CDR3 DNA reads TGCAGCGTTGAAGGGGGCAGGGAATACGAGCAGTACTTC.

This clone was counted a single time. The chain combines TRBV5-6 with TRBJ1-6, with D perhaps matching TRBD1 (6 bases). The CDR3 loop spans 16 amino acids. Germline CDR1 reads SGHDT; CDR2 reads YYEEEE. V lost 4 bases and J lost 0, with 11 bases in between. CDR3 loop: CASSRRGSSYNSPLHF. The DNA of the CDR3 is TGTGCCAGCAGCCGCAGGGGTAGCTCCTATAATTCACCCCTCCACTTT.

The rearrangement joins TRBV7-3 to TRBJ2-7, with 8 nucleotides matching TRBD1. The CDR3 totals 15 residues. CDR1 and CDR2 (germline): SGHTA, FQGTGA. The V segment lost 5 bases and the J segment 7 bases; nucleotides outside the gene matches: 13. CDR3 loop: CASSPGGRGQGEQYF. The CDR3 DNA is TGTGCCAGCAGCCCCGGTGGCAGGGGGCAGGGTGAGCAGTACTTC.

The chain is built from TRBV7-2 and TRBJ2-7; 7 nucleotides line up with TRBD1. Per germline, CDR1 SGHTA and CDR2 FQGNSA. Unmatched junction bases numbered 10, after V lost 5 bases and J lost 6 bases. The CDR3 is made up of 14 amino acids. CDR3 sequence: CASSQGQDWSEQYF. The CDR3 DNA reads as TGTGCCAGCAGCCAAGGACAGGATTGGAGCGAGCAGTACTTC.